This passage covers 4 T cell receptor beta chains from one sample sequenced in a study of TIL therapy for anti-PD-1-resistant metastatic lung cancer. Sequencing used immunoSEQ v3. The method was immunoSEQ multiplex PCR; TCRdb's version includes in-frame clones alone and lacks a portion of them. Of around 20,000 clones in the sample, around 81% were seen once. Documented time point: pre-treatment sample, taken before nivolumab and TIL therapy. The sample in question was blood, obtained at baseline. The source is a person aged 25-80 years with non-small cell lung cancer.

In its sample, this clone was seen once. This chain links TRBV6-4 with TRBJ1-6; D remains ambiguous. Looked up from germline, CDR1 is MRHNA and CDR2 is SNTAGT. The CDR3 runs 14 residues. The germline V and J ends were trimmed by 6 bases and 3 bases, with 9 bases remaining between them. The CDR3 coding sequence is TGTGCCAGCAGCGCAGATTACTATAATTCACCCCTCCACTTT. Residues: CASSADYYNSPLHF.

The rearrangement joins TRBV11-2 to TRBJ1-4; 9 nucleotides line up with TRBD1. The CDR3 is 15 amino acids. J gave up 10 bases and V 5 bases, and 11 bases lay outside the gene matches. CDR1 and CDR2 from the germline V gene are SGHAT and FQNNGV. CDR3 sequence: CASSLIKDRGRKLFF. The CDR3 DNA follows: TGTGCCAGCAGCCTAATAAAGGACAGGGGAAGAAAACTGTTTTTT.

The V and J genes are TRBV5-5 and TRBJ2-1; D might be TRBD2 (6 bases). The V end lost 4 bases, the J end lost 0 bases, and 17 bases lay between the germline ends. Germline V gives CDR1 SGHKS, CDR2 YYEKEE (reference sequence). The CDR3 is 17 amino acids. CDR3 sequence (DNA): TGTGCCAGCAGCATACCTTTCGGGGGTAGCTCCTACAATGAGCAGTTCTTC. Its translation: CASSIPFGGSSYNEQFF.

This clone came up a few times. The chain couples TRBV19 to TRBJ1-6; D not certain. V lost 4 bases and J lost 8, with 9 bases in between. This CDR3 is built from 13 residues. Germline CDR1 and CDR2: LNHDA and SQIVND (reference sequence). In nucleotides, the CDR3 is TGTGCCAGTAGTACCGACACGGATTCACCCCTCCACTTT. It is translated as CASSTDTDSPLHF.